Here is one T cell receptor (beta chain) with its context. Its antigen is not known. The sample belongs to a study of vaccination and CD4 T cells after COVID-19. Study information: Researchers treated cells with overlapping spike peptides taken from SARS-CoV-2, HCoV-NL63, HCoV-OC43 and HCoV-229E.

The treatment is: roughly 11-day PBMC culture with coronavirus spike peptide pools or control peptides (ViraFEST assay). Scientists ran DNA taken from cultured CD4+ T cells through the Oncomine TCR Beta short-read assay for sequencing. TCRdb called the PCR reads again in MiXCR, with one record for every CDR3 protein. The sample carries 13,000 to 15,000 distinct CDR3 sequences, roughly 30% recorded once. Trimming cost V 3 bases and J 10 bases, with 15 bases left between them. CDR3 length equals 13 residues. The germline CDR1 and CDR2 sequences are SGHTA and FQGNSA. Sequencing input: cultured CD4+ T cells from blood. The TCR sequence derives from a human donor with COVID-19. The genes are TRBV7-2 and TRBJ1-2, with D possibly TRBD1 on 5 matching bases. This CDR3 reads CASSFPGGDVYTF. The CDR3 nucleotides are TGTGCCAGCAGCTTTCCGGGGGGGGATGTCTACACCTTC. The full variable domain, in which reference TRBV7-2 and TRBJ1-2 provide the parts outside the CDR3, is GAGVSQSPSNKVTEKGKDVELRCDPISGHTALYWYRQSLGQGLEFLIYFQGNSAPDKSGLPSDRFSAERTGGSVSTLTIQRTQQEDSAVYLCASSFPGGDVYTFGSGTRLTVV.